Detailed here is one TCR beta chain. The source of the sample is a study of response to subunit inactivated influenza vaccine. TCRdb itself ran the RT-PCR reads through MiXCR, one entry per CDR3 protein. The sample contains about 520,000 distinct CDR3 sequences, approximately 7.2% of which appear only once. The CDR3 covers 15 residues. J lost 2 bases, V lost 6 bases, and 4 bases had no gene match. The sequencing here drew on PBMCs from blood, taken less than 30 months after vaccination. V and J are TRBV12-3 or TRBV12-4 and TRBJ2-7, with 13 bases identical to TRBD2. The source of this sequence is a man aged 50-75 years who received an inactivated influenza vaccine. The CDR3 nucleotides read TGTGCCAGCAGGATCACTAGCGGGAGGGCCTACGAGCAGTACTTC. Amino acids: CASRITSGRAYEQYF.